Following are 19 T cell receptor beta chains from one sample sequenced in a study of T cell responses to AZD1222 COVID-19 vaccine. Some clones are missing from TCRdb's copy, which holds only in-frame ones; the method was immunoSEQ multiplex PCR. The sample lists roughly 150,000 clones; under 95% were seen once. This specimen was peripheral blood, taken on day 0 of AZD1222 vaccination. These receptors all stem from an adult in good health.

The CDR3 DNA reads as TGTGCCAGCAGGGGGACTAGCCCCTCGACTTATGAGCAGTTCTTC. Protein: CASRGTSPSTYEQFF. J is TRBJ2-1 and V is TRBV6-5; 9 bases are shared with TRBD2. J lost 8 bases, V lost 6 bases, and 11 bases had no gene match. The CDR3 is made up of 15 amino acids. Germline lookup yields CDR1 MNHEY and CDR2 SVGAGI.

The chain links TRBV18 to TRBJ2-7; D perhaps matches TRBD2 (6 bases). Trimming shortened V by 1 base and J by 4 bases, and 23 bases separated the two germline ends. From germline, CDR1 is KGHSH and CDR2 LQKENI. The CDR3 contains 18 residues. The CDR3 here is CASSPLPLASGGGYEQYF. As DNA, the CDR3 is TGTGCCAGCTCACCACTTCCGCTAGCGTCAGGAGGTGGGTACGAGCAGTACTTC.

This clone was observed a handful of times. The chain has TRBV11-3 and TRBJ1-5; the D gene is possibly TRBD1 (6 bases). The CDR3 totals 14 residues. The V and J ends lost 7 bases and 6 bases respectively, with 16 bases between them. Germline CDR1 and CDR2: SGHNT and YENEEA. This chain's CDR3 is CASKGGASCQPQHF. The DNA for the CDR3 is TGTGCCAGCAAGGGGGGGGCGAGTTGTCAGCCCCAGCATTTT.

The chain carries TRBV21-1 and TRBJ2-7; TRBD2, the D gene given by the table, was not confirmed from the DNA. TRBV21-1 has pseudogene status. CDR3 length equals 15 residues. CDR3 loop: CASSRLAPLRYEQYF. In nucleotides, the CDR3 is TGTGCCAGCAGCAGGTTAGCTCCCCTCCGCTACGAGCAGTACTTC.

V and J are TRBV9 and TRBJ2-7; the D gene is possibly TRBD2 (6 bases). The V and J ends lost 4 bases and 5 bases respectively, with 16 bases between them. The CDR3 is 14 residues long. Germline CDR1 is SGDLS and CDR2 is YYNGEE. The CDR3 nucleotides read TGTGCCAGCAGCCCGGAGGGGATAAAGAACGAGCAGTACTTC. This sequence encodes CASSPEGIKNEQYF.

This clone was counted once. For the CDR3, the DNA is TGTGCCAGCAGCCAAGGGAGCGGGAGGGCCTACAATGAGCAGTTCTTC. Its protein is CASSQGSGRAYNEQFF. The rearrangement uses TRBV7-2 and TRBJ2-1, with 10 bases aligning to TRBD2. Germline CDR1 is SGHTA and CDR2 is FQGNSA. The CDR3 is 16 residues long. J was trimmed by 2 bases and V by 5 bases; bases with no gene match: 6.

The chain employs TRBV30 and TRBJ2-2; the match to TRBD1 covers 8 bases. The CDR3 extends over 16 amino acids. Germline CDR1 is GTSNPN and CDR2 is SVGIG (reference sequence). The J segment lost 2 bases and the V segment lost 4 bases, leaving 9 bases of the junction unmatched. CDR3 DNA sequence: TGTGCCTGGAAGGGGCTCGACAGGGGAAACACCGGGGAGCTGTTTTTT. It codes for CAWKGLDRGNTGELFF.

This clone was seen a few times. This chain uses TRBV7-2 with TRBJ2-5; D tentatively fits TRBD1 or TRBD2 (5 bases each). Germline V gene data show CDR1 as SGHTA and CDR2 as FQGNSA. This CDR3 has 14 amino acids. V dropped 3 bases and J dropped 3 bases, with 11 bases sitting between them. CDR3 sequence reads: CASSFGTGKETQYF. The CDR3 region has the DNA TGTGCCAGCAGCTTCGGGACGGGAAAAGAGACCCAGTACTTC.

The J gene is TRBJ2-5, the V gene TRBV12-3 or TRBV12-4; tentative D call: TRBD2 (6 bases). This CDR3 region has 13 residues. V lost 7 bases and J 1 base, leaving 10 bases between the germline ends. In nucleotides, the CDR3 is TGTGCCAGCATTGGGGACTTCCAAGAGACCCAGTACTTC. This gives the protein CASIGDFQETQYF.

J is TRBJ2-7 and V is TRBV18; 7 nucleotides align to TRBD2. Germline V gene lookup returns CDR1 KGHSH and CDR2 LQKENI. Losses at the gene ends were 2 bases for V and 6 bases for J; bases not matched to a gene: 13. The CDR3 totals 16 residues. CDR3 in amino acids: CASSPVSGAQPREQYF. CDR3 coding DNA: TGTGCCAGCTCACCAGTAAGCGGGGCCCAGCCCCGCGAGCAGTACTTC.

The chain couples TRBV3-1 (or the pseudogene TRBV3-2) to TRBJ2-7; D is unclear. V dropped 2 bases and J dropped 2 bases, with 7 bases sitting between them. This CDR3 region has 13 residues. Germline assignment: CDR1 LGHDT and CDR2 YNNKEL (reference sequence). As DNA, the CDR3 is TGTGCCAGCAGCCAACGAGGAGCCTACGAGCAGTACTTC. It translates to CASSQRGAYEQYF.

The chain couples TRBV10-1 to TRBJ2-1; TRBD1 matches at 9 bases. The V gene's germline CDR1 is WNHNN and CDR2 SYGVQD (reference sequence). The V and J ends lost 2 bases and 2 bases, in that order; junction bases with no gene match: 4. The CDR3 consists of 16 residues. In nucleotides, the CDR3 is TGCGCCAGCAGTGAGAGACAGGGGGATACCTACAATGAGCAGTTCTTC. Protein product: CASSERQGDTYNEQFF.

The chain carries TRBV27 and TRBJ2-5; a weak D match, TRBD2 (7 bases). From germline, CDR1 is MNHEY and CDR2 SMNVEV (reference sequence). V lost 3 bases and J 4 bases, leaving 15 bases between the germline ends. The CDR3 runs to 15 residues. The CDR3 protein is CASSLGGAGAETQYF. The CDR3 DNA follows: TGTGCCAGCAGTTTGGGAGGGGCAGGGGCAGAGACCCAGTACTTC.

J is TRBJ1-1 and V is TRBV28, with TRBD1 matching 7 bases. The CDR3 runs 17 residues. Germline CDR1 MDHEN, CDR2 SYDVKM. The V segment lost 6 bases and the J segment 0 bases; nucleotides outside the gene matches: 13. The CDR3 coding sequence is TGTGCCAGCAGCCCTGACAGGGATCAGGGAATGAACACTGAAGCTTTCTTT. Protein product: CASSPDRDQGMNTEAFF.

The chain couples TRBV28 to TRBJ1-2; 8 bases line up with TRBD1. The CDR3 runs to 13 residues. Germline V gene lookup returns CDR1 MDHEN and CDR2 SYDVKM. The V segment lost 10 bases and the J segment 6 bases; nucleotides outside the gene matches: 10. The CDR3, as DNA: TGTGCCATCTCCAGGGGGCGTATCGATGGCTACACCTTC. Translation: CAISRGRIDGYTF.

This chain uses TRBV3-1 (or the pseudogene TRBV3-2) with TRBJ1-5, with D possibly being TRBD1 (5 bases). CDR3 length: 15 residues. V was trimmed by 4 bases and J by 0 bases, leaving 10 bases between them. The V gene's germline CDR1 is LGHDT and CDR2 YNNKEL (reference sequence). The CDR3 spells CASSPRGLSNQPQHF. Written as DNA, the CDR3 is TGTGCCAGCAGCCCACGGGGACTTAGCAATCAGCCCCAGCATTTT.

The genes are TRBV11-3 and TRBJ2-1; no reliable D call. V was pared by 7 bases and J by 10 bases, with 14 bases between. The CDR3 runs to 12 residues. CDR1 is SGHNT and CDR2 is YENEEA in the germline V gene. CDR3 in amino acids: CASTNPTGEQFF. The CDR3 DNA follows: TGTGCCAGCACCAACCCTACCGGGGAGCAGTTCTTC.

The chain recombines TRBV4-1 with TRBJ2-1; TRBD2 matches 14 bases. Germline loops: CDR1 MGHRA, CDR2 YSYEKL. There are 16 residues in the CDR3. Trimming cost V 1 base and J 5 bases; bases outside gene matches: 1. The DNA of the CDR3 is TGCGCCAGCAGCCAAGTGGGACTAGCGGGAGACAATGAGCAGTTCTTC. Translated: CASSQVGLAGDNEQFF.

J is TRBJ2-7 and V is TRBV4-3; TRBD1 is a possible D gene (6 bases). V lost 1 base and J lost 0, with 13 bases in between. This CDR3 is 16 amino acids long. Germline V gene sequence: CDR1 LGHNA, CDR2 YSLEER. CDR3 in amino acids: CASSQGTARNSYEQYF. The CDR3 coding sequence is TGCGCCAGCAGCCAAGGGACAGCTAGGAACTCCTACGAGCAGTACTTC.